The source of this TCR beta chain is a study of CD4 T cells in relation to SARS-CoV-2 and coronaviruses. This clone was recorded only once. The unexposed donors gave CD4+ T cells in about 2011-2019, prior to COVID-19. CDR1 is LNHDA, CDR2 SQIVND, per germline (reference sequence). Between the trimmed V and J ends, which lost 7 bases and 3 bases, there was a span of 8 bases. There are 12 residues in the CDR3. Profiling relied on immunoSEQ multiplex PCR, and the TCRdb table lists in-frame clones only, not all of them. Of some 69,000 clones in the sample, approximately 94% were seen once. The rearrangement uses TRBV19 and TRBJ2-3, with TRBD2 as a possible D gene (5 bases). The TCR sequence derives from a human donor in good health. Sequences were obtained from naive CD4+ T cells from PBMCs. Subset here: naive CD4+ T cells isolated by negative enrichment. CDR3 residues: CASNTRTDTQYF. DNA for the CDR3: TGTGCCAGTAATACTAGAACAGATACGCAGTATTTT. Supplemented by reference TRBV19 and TRBJ2-3, the full variable domain reads DGGITQSPKYLFRKEGQNVTLSCEQNLNHDAMYWYRQDPGQGLRLIYYSQIVNDFQKGDIAEGYSVSREKKESFPLTVTSAQKNPTAFYLCASNTRTDTQYFGPGTRLTVL.